Listed here are 10 T cell receptor beta chains from one sample, sequenced in a study of memory CD4+ T cells and cytomegalovirus serostatus. The sort gate was single viable CD3+CD4+CD8-CD45RO+ cells for memory CD4+ T cells. This table comes from immunoSEQ multiplex PCR, and its TCRdb copy is limited to in-frame clones, with some not included. The sample has 50,000 or so clones, around 80% seen once; the top ten hold roughly 1.5%. Input material: memory CD4+ T cells from blood. The receptors were sampled from an adult in good health and CMV-seropositive.

This clone was seen more than once but under ten times. The V gene is TRBV11-2, the J gene TRBJ2-7; D not certain. The CDR3 runs to 16 residues. Germline assignment: CDR1 SGHAT and CDR2 FQNNGV. V gave up 4 bases and J gave up 0 bases, with 16 bases separating them. CDR3 nucleotide sequence: TGTGCCAGCAGCTCTACGCGACACCCACCCTCCTACGAGCAGTACTTC. It codes for CASSSTRHPPSYEQYF.

This chain connects TRBV2 to TRBJ2-5; weak D call: TRBD1 (7 bases). With 5 bases removed from V and 4 bases from J, the gap between germline ends came to 11 bases. The germline gives CDR1 SNHLY, CDR2 FYNNEI. This CDR3 has 13 amino acids. CDR3 residues: CASSTRGVETQYF. The DNA of the CDR3 is TGTGCCAGCAGTACCAGGGGGGTAGAGACCCAGTACTTC. The variable domain in full, completed from reference TRBV2 and TRBJ2-5, reads EPEVTQTPSHQVTQMGQEVILRCVPISNHLYFYWYRQILGQKVEFLVSFYNNEISEKSEIFDDQFSVERPDGSNFTLKIRSTKLEDSAMYFCASSTRGVETQYFGPGTRLLVL.

The chain recombines TRBV30 with TRBJ2-5; 10 positions agree with TRBD1. TRBJ2-7 matches the DNA end more closely, so the J call is doubtful. CDR1 is GTSNPN, CDR2 SVGIG, per germline (reference sequence). This CDR3 contains 14 residues. CDR3 loop: CAWRGRDRGYEQYF. The CDR3 DNA sequence: TGTGCCTGGAGGGGCCGGGACAGGGGCTACGAGCAGTACTTC.

The chain couples TRBV6-1 to TRBJ2-7, with a tentative D call TRBD2 (5 bases). The CDR3 spans 14 residues. Per germline, CDR1 MNHNS and CDR2 SASEGT. The germline V and J ends were trimmed by 2 bases and 3 bases, with 11 bases remaining between them. CDR3 loop: CASSEIGLRYEQYF. The DNA of the CDR3 is TGTGCCAGCAGTGAAATAGGACTCCGCTACGAGCAGTACTTC.

Points on this clone: The same CDR3 also results from other DNA sequences found in this sample. The V and J genes are TRBV5-1 and TRBJ1-2; 7 nucleotides match TRBD1. Germline V gene sequence: CDR1 SGHRS, CDR2 YFSETQ. V was pared by 0 bases and J by 6 bases, with 2 bases of the junction left unmatched. This CDR3 is 13 amino acids long. CDR3 bases: TGCGCCAGCAGCTTGGGCAGGGGGGATGGCTACACCTTC. This gives the protein CASSLGRGDGYTF.

V is TRBV6-1 and J is TRBJ1-2; D uncertain. The ends were cut back, 3 bases at V and 5 bases at J, with 7 bases in the middle. This CDR3 region has 12 residues. The V gene's germline CDR1 is MNHNS and CDR2 SASEGT. CDR3 DNA sequence: TGTGCCAGCAGTGACCACAGATATGGCTACACCTTC. Protein: CASSDHRYGYTF.

The chain couples TRBV5-1 to TRBJ2-1; D assignment may be TRBD1 or TRBD2 (5 bases each). Deletions cut 4 bases from V and 7 bases from J, with 15 bases between. Germline V lookup: CDR1 SGHRS, CDR2 YFSETQ. The CDR3 spans 14 residues. As DNA, the CDR3 is TGCGCCAGCAGCCAAACAACAGGCGGGAATGAGCAGTTCTTC. Translating gives CASSQTTGGNEQFF.

This chain links TRBV19 with TRBJ2-1; no definite D call. Germline V gene data show CDR1 as LNHDA and CDR2 as SQIVND (reference sequence). Trimming removed 3 bases from V and 6 bases from J, with 6 bases in between. The CDR3 sequence is 12 residues long. The chain's CDR3 is CASSMLRNEQFF. The DNA for the CDR3 is TGTGCCAGTAGTATGCTACGCAATGAGCAGTTCTTC.

The rearrangement joins TRBV29-1 to TRBJ1-5; D remains ambiguous. Germline V gives CDR1 SQVTM, CDR2 ANQGSEA. Trimming removed 5 bases at V and 5 bases at J, with 13 bases between. The CDR3 loop spans 13 amino acids. The CDR3: CSVRTPWDQPQHF. The CDR3 coding sequence is TGCAGCGTTCGGACTCCCTGGGATCAGCCCCAGCATTTT.

The chain recombines TRBV5-1 with TRBJ2-7, with D perhaps matching TRBD1 (5 bases). V gave up 4 bases and J gave up 5 bases, with 16 bases separating them. CDR3 size: 14 residues. CDR1 and CDR2 (germline): SGHRS, YFSETQ. The CDR3 DNA reads TGCGCCAGCAGCCAGGATAACAGGTTAAACGAGCAGTACTTC. This translates into CASSQDNRLNEQYF.